This TCR beta chain was captured by sequencing in a study of cytomegalovirus exposure and HLA in healthy donors. Study results and limitations: Available immune exposure information was restricted to CMV serostatus only. Evidence from a later analysis indicated that most CMV-associated TCR beta chains looked HLA-restricted. CMV antigen specificity of three CMV-associated chains was confirmed in vitro. The study assumed roughly uniform donor sequencing depth for presence/absence analyses.

Remarks on this clone: Its antigen is as yet unknown.

PCR primers comprised 60 Vbeta and 13 Jbeta primers. Sequenced by immunoSEQ multiplex PCR; TCRdb stores in-frame clones only, minus some. The table has about 120,000 clones, over 60% seen once; the top ten hold less than 3.5%. This CDR3 is built from 16 residues. The germline V gene encodes CDR1 KGHSH and CDR2 LQKENI. With 0 bases clipped from V and 1 base from J, the junction kept 1 base outside the gene matches. The TCR comes from a woman in her forties in good health and CMV-seropositive. Sample: PBMCs. This rearrangement joins TRBV18 to TRBJ2-2; 8 bases are a match to TRBD1. The CDR3 sequence is CASSPPGQENTGELFF. In nucleotides, the CDR3 is TGTGCCAGCTCACCACCGGGACAGGAGAACACCGGGGAGCTGTTTTTT.